This is a list of T cell receptor beta chains from one sample in a study of cytomegalovirus exposure and HLA in healthy donors. Clones were sequenced by immunoSEQ multiplex PCR, and TCRdb holds only the in-frame ones, with some missing. The sample lists about 150,000 clones; about 74% were seen once. Sequencing was done on a sample of PBMCs. All receptors come from a male donor in good health and CMV-seronegative. Both conserved end residues are trimmed from each CDR3.

v_gene | CDR3aa
TRBV5-1 | ASSLTGTSGGGWF
TRBV7-2 | ASSLALLGTDTQY
TRBV19 | ASSAGQRQQEQF
TRBV7-2 | ASSLGTGISEAF
TRBV23-1 | ASSQSGQAAKNIQY
TRBV11-2 | ASSWGQMNTEAF
TRBV7-9 | ASSLNQGMGEQF
TRBV7-9 | ASSFSTISYEQY
TRBV5-1 | ASSSQGSSYEQY
TRBV4-3 | ASSQLRDRVYNEQF
TRBV7-9 | ASSLQGVNTEAF
TRBV15 | ATSRGQGPSNQPQH
TRBV7-8 | ASSSLMSGQLNTEAF
TRBV6-5 | ASSSQPGQGGFTIY
TRBV6-5 | ASSSGTSVKPQH
TRBV7-8 | ASSSGTRGGETQY
TRBV4-1 | ASSRRQVTELLDTEAF
TRBV11-2 | ASKYWSAGNATQY
TRBV9 | ASSVAGDTEAF
TRBV6-6 | ASSRTVLNQPQH
TRBV4-2 | ASSQTTGPNYGYT
TRBV7-2 | ASSPGTTSRVHEQY
TRBV6-6 | ASSPLMVAGSHEQY
TRBV6-5 | ASSYSAGDQPQH
TRBV6-6 | ASSFQTGGSTDTQY
TRBV19 | ASSPLVGNQPQH
TRBV27 | ASSLGGSNQPQH
TRBV9 | ASSVAMMEGQSEQF
TRBV6-1 | ASSPFEVGYGYT